This TCR beta chain was documented in a study of cytomegalovirus exposure and HLA in healthy donors. Overall study context: Researchers found that roughly 81% of 350 to 500 genotyped donors fell within the Caucasian-associated ancestry cluster. Regarding the study as a whole: A later analysis reportedly found fewer N-insertions in an Asian-associated ancestry cluster than the roughly 670-donor mean.

V was clipped by 5 bases and J by 7 bases, with 18 bases between them. Germline V gene sequence: CDR1 SGHTA, CDR2 FQGNSA. The CDR3 has 16 amino acids. This clone was seen a few times. Its antigen is not identified. Use of 60 Vbeta and 13 Jbeta primers characterized the PCR. Sequencing used immunoSEQ multiplex PCR; TCRdb keeps in-frame clones, though not all of them. Of about 130,000 clones listed, about 81% are singletons. Sample: PBMCs. J is TRBJ1-6 and V is TRBV7-2; maybe TRBD1 (5 bases). The clonotype originates from a woman aged 25 to 39 in good health and CMV-seronegative. CDR3 region: CASSLTQGLRNSPLHF. CDR3 nucleotide sequence: TGTGCCAGCAGCCTTACCCAGGGTTTGAGGAATTCACCCCTCCACTTT.